A single sample gave rise to the 6 T cell receptor beta chains below, sequenced in a study of tumor and adjacent non-tumor tissue in lung cancer. The template was RNA from unsorted bulk tissue. More than 3 cm separated this lung sample from the edge of the tumor. TCRbeta libraries were built with three rounds of nested PCR, modified from ARM-PCR. TCRdb passed the multiplex PCR reads through MiXCR, listing each CDR3 protein once. The sample has about 60,000 distinct CDR3 sequences; over 60% are singletons. The specimen was distant non-tumor lung tissue. These receptor sequences come from a man between 70 and 80 years old with non-small cell lung cancer.

In regard to this clonotype: One end of the junction is discordant with germline, which a read error may explain. The rearrangement uses TRBV7-9 and TRBJ2-7; 8 bases align to TRBD2. Germline-derived CDR1 and CDR2 are SEHNR and FQNEAQ (reference sequence). The CDR3 sequence is 14 residues long. The CDR3: CTSSLDWAGGEQYF. Here the CDR3 DNA reads TGTACCAGCAGCTTAGATTGGGCGGGGGGAGAGCAGTACTTC.

This clonotype has a count of ten or more. The chain carries TRBV29-1 and TRBJ1-1; D ambiguous. V was clipped by 7 bases and J by 1 base, with 10 bases between them. CDR3 length: 12 amino acids. Germline V gene lookup returns CDR1 SQVTM and CDR2 ANQGSEA. The CDR3 DNA follows: TGCAGCGCCCGCTGGGGGAACACTGAAGCTTTCTTT. It is translated as CSARWGNTEAFF.

For this clonotype: A much larger clonotype is one base distant, so this may be a read error. The chain carries TRBV12-3 or TRBV12-4 and TRBJ2-1; 11 nucleotides align to TRBD2. CDR3 length: 15 amino acids. The CDR3 is CAGSFSGGAGNEQFF. The DNA for the CDR3 is TGTGCCGGCAGTTTTAGCGGGGGGGCCGGTAATGAGCAGTTCTTC.

In the case of this clonotype: Given a much more abundant clone one base away, this may be a read error. This sequence joins TRBV6-5 and TRBJ1-6; D is unresolved. CDR3 size: 12 residues. Per germline, CDR1 MNHEY and CDR2 SVGAGI. Here the CDR3 DNA reads TGTGCCAGCAGTTACGGCGCCTCACCCCTCCGCTTT. This codes for CASSYGASPLRF.

This chain uses TRBV24-1 with TRBJ1-5; D gene ambiguous. Trimming shortened V by 6 bases and J by 3 bases, and 8 bases separated the two germline ends. Per germline, CDR1 KGHDR and CDR2 SFDVKD. The CDR3 is 13 residues long. The CDR3 region is CATSRGNNQPQHF. The CDR3 DNA reads TGTGCCACCAGTCGAGGGAACAATCAGCCCCAGCATTTT.

This clonotype came up a few times. Here the CDR3 reads CAWNPGTSGMRNEQFF. The CDR3 bases are TGTGCCTGGAATCCCGGGACTAGCGGGATGAGGAATGAGCAGTTCTTC. V gene TRBV30 combines with J gene TRBJ2-1; 13 bases are a match to TRBD2. The germline V gene has CDR1 GTSNPN and CDR2 SVGIG (reference sequence). This CDR3 contains 16 residues. Losses at the gene ends were 4 bases for V and 7 bases for J; bases not matched to a gene: 10. The full variable domain, in which reference TRBV30 and TRBJ2-1 provide the parts outside the CDR3, is SQTIHQWPATLVQPVGSPLSLECTVEGTSNPNLYWYRQAAGRGLQLLFYSVGIGQISSEVPQNLSASRPQDRQFILSSKKLLLSDSGFYLCAWNPGTSGMRNEQFFGPGTRLTVL.